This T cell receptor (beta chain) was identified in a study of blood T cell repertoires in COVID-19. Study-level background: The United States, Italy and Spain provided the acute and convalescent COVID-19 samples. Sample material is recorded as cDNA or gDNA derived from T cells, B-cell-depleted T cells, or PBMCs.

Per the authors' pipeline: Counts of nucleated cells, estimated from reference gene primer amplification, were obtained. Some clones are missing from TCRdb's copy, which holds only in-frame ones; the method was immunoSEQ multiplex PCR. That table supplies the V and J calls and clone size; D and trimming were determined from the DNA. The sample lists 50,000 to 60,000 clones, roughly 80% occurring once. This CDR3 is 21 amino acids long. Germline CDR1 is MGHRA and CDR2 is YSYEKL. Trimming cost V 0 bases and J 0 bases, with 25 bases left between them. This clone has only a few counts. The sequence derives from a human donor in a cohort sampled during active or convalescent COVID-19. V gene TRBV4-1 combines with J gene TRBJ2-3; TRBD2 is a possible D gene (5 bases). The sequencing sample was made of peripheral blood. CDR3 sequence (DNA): TGCGCCAGCAGCCAAGATCGGCGCGGGCGGTGGATTGATGCTAGCACAGATACGCAGTATTTT. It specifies CASSQDRRGRWIDASTDTQYF.